These T cell receptor beta chains were read from a single sample in a study of spatial heterogeneity in lung cancer. TCRdb reanalysed the 5' RACE reads using MiXCR and keeps one entry per CDR3 protein. The sample consists of approximately 94,000 distinct CDR3 sequences, nearly 4.5% of them appearing once. The source was lung tumor tissue, collected at surgery. The receptor set was obtained from a male donor with early-stage non-small cell lung cancer. The CDR3 runs from the conserved cysteine through the conserved F or W. The D gene is left open where the match is weak. Size tells how often a clone was seen (once, few, many) or the class of an expanded clone, and some rows leave it out.

v_call: TRBV7-2
j_call: TRBJ2-3
d_call: .
clone_size: many
cdr3_aa: CASSLVTSAQYF
cdr3_nt: TGTGCCAGCAGCTTAGTAACGTCGGCGCAGTATTTT

v_call: TRBV28
j_call: TRBJ2-1
d_call: .
clone_size: many
cdr3_aa: CASSFTFYRVPYNEQFF
cdr3_nt: TGTGCCAGCAGCTTTACCTTCTACAGGGTGCCCTACAATGAGCAGTTCTTC

v_call: TRBV7-9
j_call: TRBJ1-1
d_call: TRBD1
clone_size: many
cdr3_aa: CASSTQGAGANTEAFF
cdr3_nt: TGTGCCAGCAGCACACAGGGGGCAGGAGCCAACACTGAAGCTTTCTTT

v_call: TRBV7-9
j_call: TRBJ1-4
d_call: .
clone_size: many
cdr3_aa: CASSSGPFYEKLFF
cdr3_nt: TGTGCCAGCAGCTCGGGACCCTTCTATGAAAAACTGTTTTTT

v_call: TRBV6-6
j_call: TRBJ2-5
d_call: .
clone_size: .
cdr3_aa: CASTPLRGTQETQYF
cdr3_nt: TGTGCCAGCACTCCCCTACGGGGGACCCAAGAGACCCAGTACTTC

v_call: TRBV19
j_call: TRBJ2-2
d_call: TRBD2
clone_size: .
cdr3_aa: CASSIALAGVYTGELFF
cdr3_nt: TGTGCCAGTAGTATAGCCCTAGCGGGAGTCTACACCGGGGAGCTGTTTTTT

v_call: TRBV29-1
j_call: TRBJ1-5
d_call: .
clone_size: many
cdr3_aa: CSVLVGGQPQHF
cdr3_nt: TGCAGCGTTCTGGTTGGTGGTCAGCCCCAGCATTTT

v_call: TRBV7-6
j_call: TRBJ2-2
d_call: .
clone_size: many
cdr3_aa: CASSHPAGELFF
cdr3_nt: TGTGCCAGCAGCCACCCCGCCGGGGAGCTGTTTTTT

v_call: TRBV5-4
j_call: TRBJ2-5
d_call: .
clone_size: many
cdr3_aa: CASSSNTGPGTQYF
cdr3_nt: TGTGCCAGCAGCTCAAATACAGGGCCTGGGACCCAGTACTTC

v_call: TRBV12-3/TRBV12-4
j_call: TRBJ1-1
d_call: TRBD1
clone_size: many
cdr3_aa: CASGDRFRPEAFF
cdr3_nt: TGTGCCAGCGGGGACAGGTTTCGGCCTGAAGCTTTCTTT

v_call: TRBV28
j_call: TRBJ2-7
d_call: .
clone_size: many
cdr3_aa: CASSYFVGAYEQYF
cdr3_nt: TGTGCCAGCAGTTACTTTGTAGGAGCCTACGAGCAGTACTTC

v_call: TRBV10-2
j_call: TRBJ2-2
d_call: .
clone_size: many
cdr3_aa: CASSEWGQGTGELFF
cdr3_nt: TGCGCCAGCAGTGAGTGGGGGCAGGGGACCGGGGAGCTGTTTTTT

v_call: TRBV27
j_call: TRBJ2-1
d_call: TRBD2
clone_size: many
cdr3_aa: CASTEGTSWYNEQFF
cdr3_nt: TGTGCCAGCACAGAAGGGACTAGCTGGTACAATGAGCAGTTCTTC

v_call: TRBV24-1
j_call: TRBJ2-1
d_call: TRBD1
clone_size: many
cdr3_aa: CATSDPRQGYNEQFF
cdr3_nt: TGTGCCACCAGTGATCCCCGACAGGGCTACAATGAGCAGTTCTTC

v_call: TRBV18
j_call: TRBJ1-1
d_call: .
clone_size: many
cdr3_aa: CASSPMISGGEKDTEAFF
cdr3_nt: TGTGCCAGCTCACCAATGATTAGTGGCGGGGAAAAAGACACTGAAGCTTTCTTT

v_call: TRBV29-1
j_call: TRBJ2-5
d_call: .
clone_size: many
cdr3_aa: CSVELALAQETQYF
cdr3_nt: TGCAGCGTTGAGTTAGCACTTGCGCAAGAGACCCAGTACTTC

v_call: TRBV28
j_call: TRBJ2-5
d_call: TRBD2
clone_size: many
cdr3_aa: CASNLGGLGDQETQYF
cdr3_nt: TGTGCCAGCAATTTAGGGGGACTAGGGGATCAAGAGACCCAGTACTTC

v_call: TRBV28
j_call: TRBJ2-5
d_call: TRBD2
clone_size: medium-sized
cdr3_aa: CASSTGTSGVETQYF
cdr3_nt: TGTGCCAGCAGTACCGGGACTAGCGGGGTGGAGACCCAGTACTTC

v_call: TRBV19
j_call: TRBJ2-1
d_call: .
clone_size: many
cdr3_aa: CASSISEWGPPNNEQFF
cdr3_nt: TGTGCCAGTAGTATATCAGAGTGGGGCCCCCCGAACAATGAGCAGTTCTTC

v_call: TRBV20-1
j_call: TRBJ2-7
d_call: TRBD2
clone_size: many
cdr3_aa: CSASLREGPYEQYF
cdr3_nt: TGCAGTGCATCATTGCGGGAGGGCCCCTACGAGCAGTACTTC

v_call: TRBV28
j_call: TRBJ1-1
d_call: .
clone_size: few
cdr3_aa: CAGRRQGRTEAFF
cdr3_nt: TGTGCCGGCCGTCGACAAGGACGCACTGAAGCTTTCTTT

v_call: TRBV12-3/TRBV12-4
j_call: TRBJ2-1
d_call: .
clone_size: many
cdr3_aa: CASSLGVRKFF
cdr3_nt: TGTGCCAGCAGTTTAGGAGTGCGGAAGTTCTTC

v_call: TRBV24-1
j_call: TRBJ2-1
d_call: TRBD2
clone_size: many
cdr3_aa: CATSDPYYPLAGGYNEQFF
cdr3_nt: TGTGCCACCAGTGATCCGTATTACCCTCTAGCGGGAGGGTACAATGAGCAGTTCTTC

v_call: TRBV3-1
j_call: TRBJ2-7
d_call: TRBD2
clone_size: few
cdr3_aa: CASSQGLANLYEQYF
cdr3_nt: TGTGCCAGCAGCCAAGGACTAGCGAATCTTTACGAGCAGTACTTC

v_call: TRBV30
j_call: TRBJ1-1
d_call: .
clone_size: many
cdr3_aa: CAWAGGDYEAFF
cdr3_nt: TGTGCCTGGGCGGGAGGCGACTATGAAGCTTTCTTT

v_call: TRBV20-1
j_call: TRBJ2-5
d_call: .
clone_size: many
cdr3_aa: CSARGTVQETQYF
cdr3_nt: TGCAGTGCTAGGGGGACGGTCCAAGAGACCCAGTACTTC

v_call: TRBV28
j_call: TRBJ1-5
d_call: .
clone_size: many
cdr3_aa: CASSLLDQPQHF
cdr3_nt: TGTGCCAGCAGTCTACTCGATCAGCCCCAGCATTTT

v_call: TRBV5-1
j_call: TRBJ1-4
d_call: .
clone_size: many
cdr3_aa: CASSLGDVATNEKLFF
cdr3_nt: TGCGCCAGCAGCTTGGGGGACGTTGCAACTAATGAAAAACTGTTTTTT